These 9 T cell receptor beta chains came from one sample sequenced in a study of T cell repertoires in cytomegalovirus infection. Using its own MiXCR run on the reads, TCRdb lists one record per CDR3 protein. The table lists some 600,000 distinct CDR3 sequences, 20% to 25% of them singletons. The source material was CD8+ T cells from PBMCs. These receptors came from a human donor in good health (CMV status not recorded). Some clones in this sample may be carry-over from other donors' samples.

This clonotype was seen repeatedly, ten times or more. The V gene is TRBV7-6, the J gene TRBJ1-1; D unclear. The V gene lost 1 base and the J gene lost 0 bases, with 12 bases spanning the gap. The germline CDR1 and CDR2 sequences are SGHVS and FNYEAQ. The CDR3 length is 16 residues. The CDR3 nucleotides read TGTGCCAGCAGCTTAGGTCCCCTTAGACTGAACACTGAAGCTTTCTTT. As protein: CASSLGPLRLNTEAFF.

The chain has TRBV7-9 and TRBJ2-1; 11 bases fit TRBD2. CDR3 length: 16 amino acids. V trimming: 5 bases; J trimming: 2 bases; junction bases outside the gene matches: 5. Germline values: CDR1 SEHNR, CDR2 FQNEAQ (reference sequence). DNA of the CDR3: TGTGCCAGCAGCCCGACTAGCGGGGAGACCTACAATGAGCAGTTCTTC. Residues: CASSPTSGETYNEQFF.

This clonotype was observed a few times. The chain recombines TRBV12-3 or TRBV12-4 with TRBJ2-3; D ambiguous. V was shortened by 5 bases and J by 1 base, with 10 bases between the two germline ends. This CDR3 region has 14 residues. Here the CDR3 reads CASSLPAGTDTQYF. The CDR3 bases are TGTGCCAGCAGTCTCCCCGCAGGCACAGATACGCAGTATTTT.

This clonotype has at least ten counts. This chain connects TRBV28 to TRBJ2-7; no reliable D call. With 3 bases removed from V and 0 bases from J, the gap between germline ends came to 6 bases. CDR3 length: 13 residues. CDR1 MDHEN and CDR2 SYDVKM come from the germline V gene. This CDR3 is CASSFSHSYEQYV. The CDR3, as DNA: TGTGCCAGCAGTTTTAGTCACTCCTACGAGCAGTACGTC.

To note about this clonotype: Since a much larger clone is just one base distant, this may be a read error. The chain has TRBV7-6 and TRBJ2-3; perhaps TRBD2 as D (6 bases). V was clipped by 7 bases and J by 4 bases, with 24 bases between them. The CDR3 is 17 amino acids. Germline V CDR1 and CDR2: SGHVS, FNYEAQ. CDR3 sequence reads: CASTPPPDGGLPDTQYF. The CDR3 DNA reads as TGTGCCAGCACCCCTCCGCCCGACGGGGGACTTCCAGATACGCAGTATTTT.

This clonotype was seen a handful of times. The chain uses TRBV20-1 and TRBJ1-6, with D unresolved. This CDR3 has 10 amino acids. Trimming removed 4 bases from V and 6 bases from J, with 1 base in between. CDR1 is DFQATT and CDR2 is SNEGSKA in the germline V gene (reference sequence). The CDR3, as DNA: TGCAGTGCTATTAATTCACCCCTCCACTTT. This sequence encodes CSAINSPLHF.

For this clonotype: Since a much larger clone is just one base distant, this may be a read error. The rearrangement joins TRBV7-9 to TRBJ2-6; TRBD1 aligns across 7 bases. Trimming at V came to 5 bases and at J to 8 bases, leaving 21 bases not matched to a gene. Germline assignment: CDR1 SEHNR and CDR2 FQNEAQ (reference sequence). There are 19 residues in the CDR3. The CDR3 protein is CASSQTVWDSPLWTNVLTF. Written as DNA, the CDR3 is TGTGCCAGCAGCCAGACAGTCTGGGACAGCCCACTTTGGACCAACGTCCTGACTTTC.

The chain uses TRBV11-2 and TRBJ2-1; possibly TRBD1 for D (6 bases). The CDR3 contains 12 residues. The germline CDR1 and CDR2 sequences are SGHAT and FQNNGV. Trimming cost V 7 bases and J 7 bases, with 11 bases left between them. The CDR3 DNA follows: TGTGCCAGCATCAGGGGTGGAAATGAGCAGTTCTTC. It codes for CASIRGGNEQFF.

The table lists this clonotype with many counts. The chain uses TRBV28 and TRBJ2-7; 7 bases fit TRBD1. In germline, CDR1 is MDHEN, CDR2 SYDVKM. CDR3 size: 15 residues. After removal of 3 bases from V and 3 bases from J, the junction contained 8 bases not matched to a gene. The CDR3 nucleotides are TGTGCCAGCAGTTTGGACAGGTGGGGGTACTACGAGCAGTACTTC. This translates into CASSLDRWGYYEQYF.